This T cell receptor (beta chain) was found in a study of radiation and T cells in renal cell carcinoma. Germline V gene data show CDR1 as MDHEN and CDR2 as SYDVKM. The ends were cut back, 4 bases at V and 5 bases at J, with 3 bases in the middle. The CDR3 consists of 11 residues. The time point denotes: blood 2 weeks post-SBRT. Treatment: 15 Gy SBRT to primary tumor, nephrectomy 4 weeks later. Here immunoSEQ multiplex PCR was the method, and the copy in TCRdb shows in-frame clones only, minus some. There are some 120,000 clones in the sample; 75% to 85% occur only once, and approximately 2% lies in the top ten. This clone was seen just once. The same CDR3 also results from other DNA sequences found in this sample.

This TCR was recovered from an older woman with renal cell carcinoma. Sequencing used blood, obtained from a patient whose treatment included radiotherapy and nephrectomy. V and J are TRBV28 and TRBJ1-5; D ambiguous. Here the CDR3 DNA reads TGTGCCAGCAGTTCCCATCAGCCCCAGCATTTT. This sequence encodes CASSSHQPQHF.